These 21 T cell receptor beta chains were all obtained from the same sample, sequenced in a study of blood T cell repertoires in COVID-19. Clones were sequenced by immunoSEQ multiplex PCR, and TCRdb holds only the in-frame ones, with some missing. The top ten hold 1% to 1.5% of the sample, which has some 170,000 clones, roughly 87% seen once. Sequencing was done on a sample of PBMCs or T cells enriched from blood (not recorded which). All receptors derive from a human donor with acute COVID-19. The donor label of this sample is uncertain.

The rearrangement joins TRBV9 to TRBJ2-6; TRBD2 matches at 14 bases. V trimming: 4 bases; J trimming: 1 base; junction bases outside the gene matches: 4. CDR3 length: 18 residues. Germline CDR1 reads SGDLS; CDR2 reads YYNGEE. In DNA form, the CDR3 reads TGTGCCAGCAGCCCGCGACTAGCGGGGGGGTCTGGGGCCAACGTCCTGACTTTC. Its protein is CASSPRLAGGSGANVLTF. The variable domain in full, with the rest retrieved from reference TRBV9 and TRBJ2-6, is DSGVTQTPKHLITATGQRVTLRCSPRSGDLSVYWYQQSLDQGLQFLIQYYNGEERAKGNILERFSAQQFPDLHSELNLSSLELGDSALYFCASSPRLAGGSGANVLTFGAGSRLTVL.

This chain connects TRBV7-3 to TRBJ2-1; no clear D. Trimming left V 6 bases short and J 4 bases short, with 16 bases between. The CDR3 is 15 amino acids. The V gene's germline CDR1 is SGHTA and CDR2 FQGTGA. As DNA, the CDR3 is TGTGCCAGCAGTCCTCGCCCCTCGGAGTACAATGAGCAGTTCTTC. Translated, it gives CASSPRPSEYNEQFF.

This CDR3 reads CASSLPQGGAGTEAFF. CDR3 nucleotide sequence: TGTGCCAGCAGCTTACCCCAAGGAGGGGCCGGCACTGAAGCTTTCTTT. The gene calls are TRBV7-6 and TRBJ1-1; weak D call: TRBD1 (5 bases). The CDR3 contains 16 residues. CDR1 SGHVS and CDR2 FNYEAQ come from the germline V gene. Between the trimmed V and J ends, which lost 2 bases and 4 bases, there was a span of 17 bases.

This clone was recorded only once. The genes are TRBV4-3 and TRBJ1-5, with D maybe TRBD1 (6 bases). Per germline, CDR1 LGHNA and CDR2 YSLEER. V dropped 4 bases and J dropped 6 bases, with 22 bases sitting between them. The CDR3 length is 17 residues. For the CDR3, the DNA is TGCGCCAGCAGCCGAGACTCACAGGGTTCTTCGCGTCAGCCCCAGCATTTT. This sequence encodes CASSRDSQGSSRQPQHF.

The chain uses TRBV6-5 and TRBJ1-5; D uncertain. The germline V gene encodes CDR1 MNHEY and CDR2 SVGAGI. Trimming took 6 bases from V and 5 from J, leaving 11 bases between them. The CDR3 runs 13 residues. CDR3 loop: CASSPEFDQPQHF. CDR3 coding DNA: TGTGCCAGCAGCCCCGAGTTCGATCAGCCCCAGCATTTT.

The CDR3 loop reads CASSVARDGGAYQETQYF. The CDR3 DNA follows: TGTGCCAGCAGCGTGGCACGAGACGGGGGGGCGTACCAAGAGACCCAGTACTTC. This chain joins TRBV5-8 and TRBJ2-5, with 8 positions matching TRBD2. The CDR3 runs to 18 residues. V lost 4 bases to trimming and J lost 0 bases; unmatched junction nucleotides: 14. Germline V gives CDR1 SGHTS, CDR2 YDEGEE.

The V call is TRBV6-2 or TRBV6-3, the J call TRBJ1-2; D not certain. CDR1 MNHEY and CDR2 SVGEGT come from the germline V gene. With 5 bases removed from V and 2 bases from J, the gap between germline ends came to 15 bases. The length of the CDR3 is 15 residues. CDR3 amino acids: CASSGGLHRNYGYTF. CDR3 DNA: TGTGCCAGCAGTGGTGGACTCCACCGGAACTATGGCTACACCTTC.

V is TRBV7-8 and J is TRBJ2-7; D possibly matches TRBD1 or TRBD2 (10 bases each). Germline V gene sequence: CDR1 SGHVS, CDR2 FQNEAQ. The CDR3 runs to 18 residues. V lost 3 bases and J lost 6, with 27 bases in between. CDR3 bases: TGTGCCAGCAGCTTGGGGACAGGGGCTAGCGGGGGTATAGGCGAGCAGTACTTC. Its protein is CASSLGTGASGGIGEQYF.

This chain uses TRBV20-1 with TRBJ1-1; D not certain. This CDR3 region has 12 residues. Trimming cost V 3 bases and J 7 bases, with 12 bases left between them. Germline V CDR1 and CDR2: DFQATT, SNEGSKA (reference sequence). The CDR3 loop reads CSASFELGEAFF. The CDR3 DNA sequence: TGCAGTGCTAGTTTCGAGCTAGGTGAAGCTTTCTTT.

The rearrangement uses TRBV29-1 and TRBJ2-3, with D possibly being TRBD2 (5 bases). The V end was cut by 4 bases, the J end by 3 bases, with 11 bases between. CDR3 size: 13 residues. CDR1 SQVTM and CDR2 ANQGSEA come from the germline V gene. In DNA form, the CDR3 reads TGCAGCGTTGGGCTGGGAGTAACAGATACGCAGTATTTT. Its protein product is CSVGLGVTDTQYF.

The chain carries TRBV5-1 and TRBJ2-2; maybe TRBD1 (6 bases). This CDR3 is 15 amino acids long. V was pared by 7 bases and J by 4 bases, with 17 bases between. Looked up from germline, CDR1 is SGHRS and CDR2 is YFSETQ. Here the CDR3 DNA reads TGCGCCAGCCAAAGAGGTGACAGGTCCACCGGGGAGCTGTTTTTT. This encodes CASQRGDRSTGELFF.

V is TRBV30 and J is TRBJ2-7; TRBD2 matches 7 bases. V lost 6 bases to trimming and J lost 2 bases; unmatched junction nucleotides: 10. In germline, CDR1 is GTSNPN, CDR2 SVGIG (reference sequence). The CDR3 is made up of 14 amino acids. Here the CDR3 reads CACAGLAAAYEQYF. The CDR3 nucleotides are TGTGCCTGCGCGGGGCTAGCGGCCGCCTACGAGCAGTACTTC.

This sequence joins TRBV19 and TRBJ1-1; D call uncertain. V lost 8 bases and J lost 3, with 13 bases in between. The germline V gene has CDR1 LNHDA and CDR2 SQIVND (reference sequence). The CDR3 extends over 13 amino acids. The CDR3 here is CASRSDRDTEAFF. In DNA form, the CDR3 reads TGTGCCAGTCGCTCCGACCGGGACACTGAAGCTTTCTTT.

The chain employs TRBV7-2 and TRBJ2-7; 9 bases are a match to TRBD1. V shed 4 bases and J 3 bases; nucleotides not matched to a gene: 4. Per the germline V gene, CDR1 is SGHTA and CDR2 is FQGNSA. The CDR3 runs 14 residues. CDR3 protein: CASSYQTGGYEQYF. CDR3 DNA: TGTGCCAGCAGCTACCAGACAGGGGGCTACGAGCAGTACTTC.

This chain uses TRBV7-9 with TRBJ1-3; 8 bases fit TRBD1. CDR1 SEHNR and CDR2 FQNEAQ come from the germline V gene (reference sequence). Trimming at V came to 6 bases and at J to 0 bases, leaving 10 bases not matched to a gene. This CDR3 is built from 17 residues. The CDR3 DNA is TGTGCCAGCAGATCACGGGACAGGTTCTCCTCTGGAAACACCATATATTTT. Protein product: CASRSRDRFSSGNTIYF.

This sequence joins TRBV6-5 and TRBJ2-3; a possible D gene is TRBD1 (5 bases). With 8 bases removed from V and 11 bases from J, the gap between germline ends came to 23 bases. The V gene's germline CDR1 is MNHEY and CDR2 SVGAGI. The CDR3 runs 14 residues. CDR3 protein: CASQISRAQHGQYF. The CDR3 DNA sequence: TGTGCCAGCCAAATCTCCAGGGCCCAGCACGGGCAGTATTTT.

The genes are TRBV2 and TRBJ2-5; 9 bases match TRBD1. The V gene end was trimmed by 4 bases and the J gene end by 5 bases; junction bases not matched to a gene: 8. From germline, CDR1 is SNHLY and CDR2 FYNNEI. This CDR3 spans 15 amino acids. CDR3 nucleotides: TGTGCCAGCAGTGGACAGGGGGTCCTCGGGGAGACCCAGTACTTC. This gives the protein CASSGQGVLGETQYF.

This clone appeared a single time. The chain uses TRBV30 and TRBJ2-3; 8 bases are a match to TRBD1. Germline lookup yields CDR1 GTSNPN and CDR2 SVGIG (reference sequence). With V trimmed by 2 bases and J by 5 bases, 9 bases remained unmatched. CDR3 length: 15 residues. This CDR3 reads CAWSLLTGGLDTQYF. Written as DNA, the CDR3 is TGTGCCTGGAGTTTATTAACAGGGGGTTTAGATACGCAGTATTTT.

The chain joins TRBV5-1 to TRBJ2-3; 14 bases fit TRBD2. CDR1 and CDR2 (germline): SGHRS, YFSETQ. With V trimmed by 4 bases and J by 1 base, 14 bases remained unmatched. CDR3 length: 20 amino acids. The CDR3 DNA follows: TGCGCCAGCAGCACCCTTTGGACTAGCGGGGGGACGGGAGGCACAGATACGCAGTATTTT. This codes for CASSTLWTSGGTGGTDTQYF. The entire variable domain, with the rest obtained from reference TRBV5-1 and TRBJ2-3, is as follows: KAGVTQTPRYLIKTRGQQVTLSCSPISGHRSVSWYQQTPGQGLQFLFEYFSETQRNKGNFPGRFSGRQFSNSRSEMNVSTLELGDSALYLCASSTLWTSGGTGGTDTQYFGPGTRLTVL.

The CDR3 reads CASSQEQGAETQYF. CDR3 nucleotide sequence: TGCGCCAGCAGCCAAGAACAAGGGGCTGAAACGCAGTATTTT. This chain links TRBV4-1 with TRBJ2-3, with D possibly matching TRBD1 (5 bases). V was shortened by 0 bases and J by 9 bases, with 13 bases between the two germline ends. The CDR3 is 14 residues long. Germline V gene data show CDR1 as MGHRA and CDR2 as YSYEKL.

In regard to this clone: One junction end disagrees with the germline gene, perhaps due to a read error. The rearrangement joins TRBV10-3 to TRBJ1-6, with 7 bases matching TRBD1. The germline V gene has CDR1 ENHRY and CDR2 SYGVKD. The length of the CDR3 is 13 residues. In DNA form, the CDR3 reads TGTGCCATCCGTGAGACAGGGAATTCACCCCTCCACTTT. It translates to CAIRETGNSPLHF.